This is a list of T cell receptor beta chains from one sample in a study of PD-1 blockade in classical Hodgkin lymphoma. TCRdb's table, derived via immunoSEQ multiplex PCR, lists solely in-frame clones and lacks some. This table holds 50,000 to 75,000 clones, more than 70% found once. Sequenced material: peripheral blood mononuclear cells (PBMCs), taken at baseline. The origin of the receptors is a human donor with classical Hodgkin lymphoma. Each CDR3 is given with its conserved first and last residue. The order of the fields is V gene, clone size, D gene, CDR3 length, J gene, CDR3 DNA, CDR3 protein. D genes are given only for firm matches. Size is omitted from some rows. Given values are once, few, many or a class for expanded clones.

TRBV13	-	TRBD1	15	TRBJ1-4	TGTGCCAGCAGCGAGGGGACAGATACTAATGAAAAACTGTTTTTT	CASSEGTDTNEKLFF
TRBV5-6	-	-	15	TRBJ1-2	TGTGCCAGCAGCTTAGGCCTTACAGTGCGTCATGGCTACACCTTC	CASSLGLTVRHGYTF
TRBV15	once	-	17	TRBJ1-3	TGTGCCACCAGCAGAGAGGGTAACGATTACTCTGGAAACACCATATATTTT	CATSREGNDYSGNTIYF
TRBV5-1	-	TRBD2	16	TRBJ2-1	TGCGCCAGCAGCTTCTCCGGGACTAGCGGGGGCAATGAGCAGTTCTTC	CASSFSGTSGGNEQFF
TRBV27	-	-	17	TRBJ1-2	TGTGCCAGCAGTCCACACTCCAATCCAGGGGCGGACTATGGCTACACCTTC	CASSPHSNPGADYGYTF
TRBV19	-	-	13	TRBJ2-7	TGTGCCAGTAGCCAACAGATCTCCTACGAGCAGTACTTC	CASSQQISYEQYF
TRBV7-8	-	-	17	TRBJ1-3	TGTGCCAGCAGCTTTTTAGGGCTATTCTCCTCTGGAAACACCATATATTTT	CASSFLGLFSSGNTIYF
TRBV7-3	-	-	15	TRBJ1-1	TGTGCCAGCAGCTTAGGGGCCCGGGGGGATACTGAAGCTTTCTTT	CASSLGARGDTEAFF
TRBV10-1	-	TRBD1	14	TRBJ2-3	TGCGCCAGCAGTACAGGGGGCGAGACAGATACGCAGTATTTT	CASSTGGETDTQYF
TRBV6-5	-	-	13	TRBJ1-3	TGTGCCAGTCGGACATTCTCTGGAAACACCATATATTTT	CASRTFSGNTIYF
TRBV30	-	-	11	TRBJ1-2	TGTGCCTGGAGCGTGGTCCTTGACTACACCTTC	CAWSVVLDYTF
TRBV19	-	-	13	TRBJ2-1	TGTGCCAGTAGTGAGGTAGCGCACCGGGAGCAGTTCTTC	CASSEVAHREQFF
TRBV6-5	-	TRBD1	13	TRBJ1-2	TGTGCCAGTCACAACAACAGGGGGTATGGCTACACCTTC	CASHNNRGYGYTF
TRBV18	-	TRBD1	18	TRBJ1-1	TGTGCCAGCTCACCCTTCGGGACAGGGGGTATCCAGGTCACTGAAGCTTTCTTT	CASSPFGTGGIQVTEAFF
TRBV7-9	-	-	14	TRBJ2-7	TGTGCCAGCAGCTTTCCGGGACGCCTCTACGAGCAGTACTTC	CASSFPGRLYEQYF
TRBV15	-	-	13	TRBJ1-1	TGTGCCACCAGCAGTTCAGGGAGCACTGAAGCTTTCTTT	CATSSSGSTEAFF
TRBV9	-	TRBD1	14	TRBJ2-1	TGTGCCAGCAGGCCGGGACAGGGACGGAATGAGCAGTTCTTC	CASRPGQGRNEQFF
TRBV5-6	-	-	14	TRBJ2-7	TGTGCCAGCAGCTTGCCAGGACAGACCTACGAGCAGTACTTC	CASSLPGQTYEQYF
TRBV6-5	-	-	13	TRBJ1-1	TGTGCCAGCAGTTACTCGGTGAACACTGAAGCTTTCTTT	CASSYSVNTEAFF
TRBV5-1	once	TRBD2	13	TRBJ2-7	TGCGCCAGCAGTTCCCAATCGGGAGGCGAGCAGTACTTC	CASSSQSGGEQYF
TRBV7-3	-	TRBD1	14	TRBJ1-4	TGTGCCAGCAGCGTACAGGGGACTAATGAAAAACTGTTTTTT	CASSVQGTNEKLFF
TRBV11-2	-	TRBD2	15	TRBJ2-1	TGTGCCAGCAGCGGGGGACTATCCTCCTACAATGAGCAGTTCTTC	CASSGGLSSYNEQFF
TRBV6-5	once	-	13	TRBJ2-4	TGTGCCAGCAGTTCCCGGACAGTAAACATTCAGTACTTC	CASSSRTVNIQYF
TRBV19	once	TRBD1	15	TRBJ2-1	TGTGCCAGTAGTATAGTTGCCGACAGGGGCTATGAGCAGTTCTTC	CASSIVADRGYEQFF
TRBV2	-	-	13	TRBJ1-1	TGTGCCAGCAACCTGGGGGGTCCCACTGAAGCTTTCTTT	CASNLGGPTEAFF
TRBV19	few	-	12	TRBJ1-5	TGTGCCAGTAGGCAGGGTAATCAGCCCCAGCATTTT	CASRQGNQPQHF
TRBV28	-	TRBD1	13	TRBJ1-4	TGTGCCTCCGGGACAGGGGGTAATGAAAAACTGTTTTTT	CASGTGGNEKLFF
TRBV19	-	TRBD2	14	TRBJ2-7	TGTGCCAGTAGTAATCGGGGGGGCACCTACGAGCAGTACTTC	CASSNRGGTYEQYF
TRBV4-3	few	-	16	TRBJ1-5	TGCGCCAGCAGCCAAGATCTCACGCAGGCATATCAGCCCCAGCATTTT	CASSQDLTQAYQPQHF
TRBV7-9	many	-	13	TRBJ2-7	TGTGCCAGCAGCTTTAGCCCTTCCTACGAGCAGTACTTC	CASSFSPSYEQYF
TRBV6-5	-	-	16	TRBJ1-6	TGTGCCAGCAGTTACTCGATAGGGGCCGATAATTCACCCCTCCACTTT	CASSYSIGADNSPLHF
TRBV29-1	-	-	11	TRBJ1-1	TGCATGACCCGAACCCACACTGAAGCTTTCTTT	CMTRTHTEAFF
TRBV5-5	-	-	11	TRBJ2-1	TGTGCCAGCAGCCTAGCAGATGAGCAGTTCTTC	CASSLADEQFF
TRBV18	-	TRBD1	13	TRBJ1-1	TGTACCAGCTCACCAAGGTGGGACAGGGGCGCTTTCTTT	CTSSPRWDRGAFF
TRBV30	-	-	17	TRBJ1-3	TGTGCCTGGACCCTCTTAGGGGGGGTGGGAAGAGGAAACACCATATATTTT	CAWTLLGGVGRGNTIYF
TRBV6-6	-	TRBD1	13	TRBJ2-5	TGTGCCAGTACGTACAGGGGTGAAGAGACCCAGTACTTC	CASTYRGEETQYF
TRBV30	-	-	16	TRBJ1-5	TGTGCCTGGAGGGGACCGGGGTTTAGTAGCAATCAGCCCCAGCATTTT	CAWRGPGFSSNQPQHF
TRBV7-2	-	-	14	TRBJ2-1	TGTGCCAGCAGCTTTTTGCGGGACCCTATTGAGCAGTTCTTC	CASSFLRDPIEQFF
TRBV19	-	-	14	TRBJ1-5	TGTGCCAGTAGTATTTCAGTAGGGGGTCAGCCCCAGCATTTT	CASSISVGGQPQHF
TRBV2	-	-	12	TRBJ1-6	TGTGCCAGAGAAGTCTATAATTCACCCCTCCACTTT	CAREVYNSPLHF
TRBV5-8	-	TRBD2	16	TRBJ2-3	TGTGCCAGCAGCCCCCTAGCGGGGGGGAGGGCAGATACGCAGTATTTT	CASSPLAGGRADTQYF
TRBV6-5	-	-	15	TRBJ1-5	TGTGCCAGCAGATTTAAACTCCAGGGTAATCAGCCCCAGCATTTT	CASRFKLQGNQPQHF
TRBV2	-	-	15	TRBJ1-3	TGTGCCAGCAGGCCCAGGGAGAGTACTGGAAACACCATATATTTT	CASRPRESTGNTIYF